The text below deals with one TCR beta chain. Its antigen is as yet unknown. The sample comes from a study of blood T cells in healthy people across ages. The study, taken as a whole, reports: A strong correlation was seen between TCR beta diversity and naive T cell percentage. Older age went with lower TCR beta diversity per million T cells, in a roughly linear way.

The CDR3 length is 13 residues. The germline V gene has CDR1 SGDLS and CDR2 YYNGEE. The V gene lost 3 bases and the J gene lost 2 bases, with 7 bases spanning the gap. Then a second PCR, running roughly 7 to 11 cycles, was carried out with a sample-barcoded 5' primer and a J-beta primer mix. TCRdb redid the calling of the 5' RACE reads with MiXCR, one entry per CDR3 protein. Of around 750,000 distinct CDR3 sequences in the sample, about 53% were seen once. The authors drew around 9.4 milliliters of peripheral blood from each donor. The source of this sequence is a man aged 80 or over in good health. The specimen sequenced was blood. This rearrangement joins TRBV9 to TRBJ2-3; D remains unclear. The CDR3 region is CASSATPTDTQYF. The CDR3, as DNA: TGTGCCAGCAGCGCGACGCCCACAGATACGCAGTATTTT. Full variable domain (missing parts from reference TRBV9 and TRBJ2-3): DSGVTQTPKHLITATGQRVTLRCSPRSGDLSVYWYQQSLDQGLQFLIQYYNGEERAKGNILERFSAQQFPDLHSELNLSSLELGDSALYFCASSATPTDTQYFGPGTRLTVL.